The clone carrying this T cell receptor beta chain has more than one count but fewer than ten. This entry comes from a study of human T cells and chemical hapten exposure. Noted time point: patch test 2, 6 weeks after DPC sensitization. Treatment described: therapeutic diphenylcyclopropenone sensitization with weekly scalp DPC. TCRdb reanalysed the RACE reads using MiXCR and keeps one entry per CDR3 protein. The sample yields approximately 85,000 distinct CDR3 sequences, approximately 10% seen once. The sequence was collected from a woman younger than 45 with alopecia areata. Some clones in this sample may be carry-over from other donors' samples. Sequencing used whole blood, obtained in connection with sensitization to the hapten diphenylcyclopropenone (DPC).

The CDR3 coding sequence is TGTGCCAGCAGCTCAAGGGGCACAGATACGCAGTATTTT. It translates to CASSSRGTDTQYF. The chain couples TRBV7-2 to TRBJ2-3, with D hard to call. Germline loops: CDR1 SGHTA, CDR2 FQGNSA. The CDR3 spans 13 residues. Trimming cost V 4 bases and J 1 base, with 6 bases left between them.